This entry lists 25 T cell receptor beta chains sequenced from one sample in a study of T-cell reconstitution after alpha-beta-depleted transplantation in children. Unique molecular identifiers were incorporated into the prepared TCRbeta library. TCRdb used MiXCR to reprocess the PCR reads, holding one entry per CDR3 protein. The table has about 580,000 distinct CDR3 sequences, 20% to 25% seen once. The starting material was PBMCs, mostly from graft donor cells, obtained 360 days after TCRalphabeta/CD19-depleted stem cell transplant. These receptors were obtained from a boy younger than two who had a stem cell transplant for acute myeloid leukemia, so the T cells may come from the graft donor.

The V call is TRBV24-1, the J call TRBJ1-1, with 9 nucleotides matching TRBD1. In germline, CDR1 is KGHDR, CDR2 SFDVKD. V gave up 7 bases and J gave up 4 bases; unmatched junction bases: 3. CDR3 length: 13 residues. The CDR3 coding sequence is TGTGCCACCAGGATGGGACAGGGCACTGAAGCTTTCTTT. It encodes CATRMGQGTEAFF.

The chain carries TRBV28 and TRBJ2-5; perhaps D is TRBD1 or TRBD2 (5 bases each). Per germline, CDR1 MDHEN and CDR2 SYDVKM. V was cut by 3 bases and J by 1 base, with 12 bases left in between. The CDR3 covers 15 residues. CDR3 in amino acids: CASSLLGTGQETQYF. CDR3 coding DNA: TGTGCCAGCAGTTTGCTTGGGACCGGCCAAGAGACCCAGTACTTC. The full variable domain, rest sourced from reference TRBV28 and TRBJ2-5, is DVKVTQSSRYLVKRTGEKVFLECVQDMDHENMFWYRQDPGLGLRLIYFSYDVKMKEKGDIPEGYSVSREKKERFSLILESASTNQTSMYLCASSLLGTGQETQYFGPGTRLLVL.

With respect to this clonotype: A read error is possible here, since a much larger clone lies one base away. The conserved closing phenylalanine or tryptophan is absent in this CDR3, likely reflecting a read error. The V call is TRBV20-1, the J call TRBJ1-1; D gene uncertain. V was shortened by 5 bases and J by 1 base, with 8 bases between the two germline ends. The CDR3 length is 12 residues. CDR1 and CDR2 (germline): DFQATT, SNEGSKA (reference sequence). CDR3 nucleotide sequence: TGCAGTGCTGCCCTGGGGAACACTGAAGCTTTCCTT. Amino acids: CSAALGNTEAFL.

The chain combines TRBV20-1 with TRBJ1-2, with 7 bases fitting TRBD1. The CDR3 loop spans 13 amino acids. The V and J ends lost 5 bases and 7 bases, in that order; junction bases with no gene match: 10. Per the germline V gene, CDR1 is DFQATT and CDR2 is SNEGSKA (reference sequence). CDR3: CSADKTGPLGYTF. CDR3 nucleotides: TGCAGTGCTGATAAGACAGGGCCGCTTGGCTACACCTTC.

This sequence joins TRBV12-3 or TRBV12-4 and TRBJ1-5, with 9 bases identical to TRBD1. V was clipped by 1 base and J by 4 bases; unmatched bases: 5. The CDR3 has 16 residues. DNA for the CDR3: TGTGCCAGCAGTTTAGTGGACAGGGGACGGAATCAGCCCCAGCATTTT. Its translation: CASSLVDRGRNQPQHF.

This clonotype was detected many times. This chain connects TRBV7-2 to TRBJ2-3; no clear D. Germline CDR1 SGHTA, CDR2 FQGNSA. V lost 3 bases and J lost 0, with 10 bases in between. There are 15 residues in the CDR3. DNA of the CDR3: TGTGCCAGCAGCTTGTGGGGTTCTAGCACAGATACGCAGTATTTT. Translation: CASSLWGSSTDTQYF.

A word on this clonotype: The junction differs from germline at one of its ends, possibly a read error. This sequence joins TRBV28 and TRBJ2-1; TRBD2 matches 7 bases. Germline lookup yields CDR1 MDHEN and CDR2 SYDVKM. The CDR3 spans 10 residues. The CDR3 region has the DNA TGTGCCAGCAGCCGGACTAGTGCCGTCTTC. Amino acid sequence: CASSRTSAVF.

The table lists this clonotype with many counts. The chain is built from TRBV29-1 and TRBJ2-3; no firm D call. CDR1 and CDR2 from the germline V gene are SQVTM and ANQGSEA. The CDR3 runs 14 residues. V shed 8 bases and J shed 1 base, with 16 bases lying between them. The CDR3 loop is CSLSPILRTDTQYF. As DNA, the CDR3 is TGCAGCCTTTCTCCCATACTCCGCACAGATACGCAGTATTTT.

The chain carries TRBV10-2 and TRBJ2-1; D is possibly TRBD2 (6 bases). V was pared by 6 bases and J by 1 base, with 13 bases between. From germline, CDR1 is WSHSY and CDR2 SAAADI. The CDR3 runs to 15 residues. CDR3 nucleotide sequence: TGCGCCAGCAGCGTCGAGGGGAGGTCCTACAATGAGCAGTTCTTC. Translating gives CASSVEGRSYNEQFF.

The V and J genes are TRBV20-1 and TRBJ2-2, with D maybe TRBD1 (6 bases). Germline V gene data show CDR1 as DFQATT and CDR2 as SNEGSKA (reference sequence). The CDR3 loop spans 14 amino acids. The ends were cut back, 6 bases at V and 0 bases at J, with 11 bases in the middle. This CDR3 is CSALDRSNTGELFF. CDR3 DNA: TGCAGTGCCCTAGACAGGTCGAACACCGGGGAGCTGTTTTTT.

This clonotype has a count of ten or more. The chain carries TRBV5-1 and TRBJ2-3; D is possibly TRBD2 (6 bases). CDR3 length equals 16 residues. V was clipped by 1 base and J by 2 bases, with 14 bases between them. CDR1 and CDR2 (germline): SGHRS, YFSETQ. The CDR3 DNA sequence: TGCGCCAGCAGCTTGCCAGCGGGCCCAAACACAGATACGCAGTATTTT. This codes for CASSLPAGPNTDTQYF.

As concerns this clonotype: The junction does not match germline at one end; this may be a read error. The chain carries TRBV7-8 and TRBJ1-2, with 8 bases aligning to TRBD1. The CDR3 is made up of 15 amino acids. Per the germline V gene, CDR1 is SGHVS and CDR2 is FQNEAQ. The CDR3 DNA is TGTGCCAGTAGCTTACTGACAGGGGCGGGTGGTAGCTACACCTTC. Translating gives CASSLLTGAGGSYTF.

This clonotype came up many times. The chain links TRBV18 to TRBJ1-2; TRBD1 matches at 7 bases. Losses at the gene ends were 3 bases for V and 3 bases for J; bases not matched to a gene: 7. The CDR3 covers 15 residues. The germline V gene has CDR1 KGHSH and CDR2 LQKENI. The CDR3 region has the DNA TGTGCCAGCTCACCTCTCCGGGACAGTGACTATGGCTACACCTTC. Translated: CASSPLRDSDYGYTF.

This clonotype was counted ten times or more. The chain uses TRBV20-1 and TRBJ2-7; maybe TRBD1 (5 bases). V was trimmed by 0 bases and J by 2 bases, leaving 14 bases between them. The CDR3 has 15 amino acids. The germline CDR1 and CDR2 sequences are DFQATT and SNEGSKA (reference sequence). In DNA form, the CDR3 reads TGCAGTGCTAGAGATGAAATAGACAGCACCTACGAGCAGTACTTC. Residues: CSARDEIDSTYEQYF.

This clonotype was found a few times. The chain employs TRBV12-3 or TRBV12-4 and TRBJ1-2; no definite D call. V lost 2 bases to trimming and J lost 3 bases, with 16 bases between them. The CDR3 covers 16 residues. This CDR3 reads CASSLTLSSRYYGYTF. DNA for the CDR3: TGTGCCAGCAGTTTAACTTTGTCTTCTCGGTACTATGGCTACACCTTC.

The chain is built from TRBV28 and TRBJ2-2; D is possibly TRBD2 (6 bases). V was shortened by 7 bases and J by 5 bases, with 14 bases between the two germline ends. The CDR3 has 14 amino acids. The germline V gene encodes CDR1 MDHEN and CDR2 SYDVKM. This CDR3 reads CASIADTPTGELFF. The CDR3 nucleotides read TGTGCCAGCATAGCGGACACCCCAACCGGGGAGCTGTTTTTT. Variable domain in full (rest from reference TRBV28 and TRBJ2-2): DVKVTQSSRYLVKRTGEKVFLECVQDMDHENMFWYRQDPGLGLRLIYFSYDVKMKEKGDIPEGYSVSREKKERFSLILESASTNQTSMYLCASIADTPTGELFFGEGSRLTVL.

Worth noting for this clonotype: A read error is possible here, since a much larger clone lies one base away. The CDR3 DNA is TGCTGTGCTAGTATCCTAGGCTGGCAGGCTGAAAACATTCAGTACTTC. It is translated as CCASILGWQAENIQYF. The rearrangement joins TRBV20-1 to TRBJ2-4; D ambiguous. In germline, CDR1 is DFQATT, CDR2 SNEGSKA (reference sequence). This CDR3 comprises 16 residues.

The CDR3 DNA reads TGTGCCAGCAGACCGCCGAACACCGGGGAGCTGTTTTTT. Protein sequence: CASRPPNTGELFF. The J gene is TRBJ2-2, the V gene TRBV12-3 or TRBV12-4, with unresolved D. The CDR3 contains 13 residues. V shed 6 bases and J shed 0 bases, with 5 bases lying between them.

The chain carries TRBV9 and TRBJ1-2, with 8 nucleotides matching TRBD1. Per the germline V gene, CDR1 is SGDLS and CDR2 is YYNGEE. The CDR3 loop spans 15 amino acids. V shed 3 bases, J shed 4 bases, and the junction held 8 bases outside the gene matches. The CDR3 DNA reads TGTGCCAGCAGCGCGGGACAGGCGAACCTCTATGGCTACACCTTC. This sequence encodes CASSAGQANLYGYTF.

This clonotype was detected a few times. This sequence joins TRBV6-5 and TRBJ2-7; 7 bases are shared with TRBD1. The V gene end was trimmed by 0 bases and the J gene end by 6 bases; junction bases not matched to a gene: 8. Germline CDR1 is MNHEY and CDR2 is SVGAGI. This CDR3 contains 15 residues. The DNA of the CDR3 is TGTGCCAGCAGTTACTCGAGACAGGGTGCTGGCGAGCAGTACTTC. Residues: CASSYSRQGAGEQYF.

The chain is built from TRBV10-3 and TRBJ2-7, with D perhaps TRBD1 or TRBD2 (6 bases each). Germline V CDR1 and CDR2: ENHRY, SYGVKD. The CDR3 extends over 13 amino acids. V was shortened by 6 bases and J by 4 bases, with 13 bases between the two germline ends. The CDR3 DNA reads TGTGCCATCAGGCGGGACATCACATACGAGCAGTACTTC. Protein sequence: CAIRRDITYEQYF.

Notes on this clonotype: Since a much larger clone is just one base distant, this may be a read error. This sequence joins TRBV20-1 and TRBJ2-1; D assignment may be TRBD1 or TRBD2 (5 bases each). The CDR3 length is 14 residues. Germline V gene sequence: CDR1 DFQATT, CDR2 SNEGSKA (reference sequence). The V and J ends lost 3 bases and 4 bases respectively, with 13 bases between them. The CDR3 bases are TGCAGTGCTAGGGTCGGGGCTCTATACAATGAGCAGTTCTTC. Amino acid sequence: CSARVGALYNEQFF.

The CDR3 sequence: CASSFSVREVQYV. CDR3 nucleotides: TGTGCCAGCAGCTTTTCGGTACGGGAGGTGCAGTACGTC. V usage is TRBV11-2 and J usage is TRBJ2-7; TRBD2 matches 7 bases. V shed 3 bases, J shed 9 bases, and the junction held 8 bases outside the gene matches. Germline-derived CDR1 and CDR2 are SGHAT and FQNNGV. The CDR3 is 13 amino acids.

The chain recombines TRBV20-1 with TRBJ2-7, with D possibly being TRBD1 (6 bases). Trimming removed 1 base at V and 4 bases at J, with 11 bases between. In germline, CDR1 is DFQATT, CDR2 SNEGSKA (reference sequence). The CDR3 covers 13 residues. CDR3: CSARGNRVYEQYV. The CDR3 DNA sequence: TGCAGTGCTAGAGGGAACAGGGTATACGAGCAGTACGTC.

This clonotype was recorded a few times. The V gene is TRBV10-2, the J gene TRBJ2-1, with 10 bases identical to TRBD2. The V gene end was trimmed by 0 bases and the J gene end by 10 bases; junction bases not matched to a gene: 9. This CDR3 region has 16 residues. Germline assignment: CDR1 WSHSY and CDR2 SAAADI. CDR3 loop: CASSESPSGGALEQFF. CDR3 nucleotide sequence: TGCGCCAGCAGTGAGTCTCCCAGCGGGGGGGCCCTGGAGCAGTTCTTC.